This TCR beta chain appears in the sequencing data of a study of shared clonotypes between healthy human individuals. After removal of 5 bases from V and 3 bases from J, the junction contained 5 bases not matched to a gene. CDR1 is MNHNS, CDR2 SASEGT, per germline. The CDR3 has 14 residues. Unsorted PBMC samples were amplified in replicate PCRs containing approximately 300 ng DNA, tens of thousands of T cell genomes. Profiled with immunoSEQ multiplex PCR; TCRdb holds only in-frame clones, not every one. This table holds roughly 480,000 clones, 70% to 80% found once. This clone was seen a handful of times.

The TCR was taken from a woman aged 40-49 years in good health. Some clones in this sample may be carry-over from other donors' samples. The chain recombines TRBV6-1 with TRBJ2-3; 7 bases line up with TRBD1. Source material: PBMCs. CDR3 sequence: CASSPPGQTDTQYF. The CDR3 DNA is TGTGCCAGCAGTCCTCCGGGACAGACAGATACGCAGTATTTT.